This T cell receptor (beta chain) was identified during a study of monozygotic twins with inflammatory bowel disease. For each CDR3 protein, TCRdb gives one entry from its re-call of the 5' RACE reads, without DNA. The data include nearly 450,000 distinct CDR3 sequences; the top ten clones carry roughly 2.2%. CDR3 length equals 16 residues. The draw for each donor consisted of a single 2.5 ml blood sample. The sequenced material came from blood. The source of this sequence is a human donor with ulcerative colitis or Crohn's disease, or a healthy co-twin of an affected twin (not recorded which). The chain employs TRBV12-3 or TRBV12-4 and TRBJ1-6; the TCRdb D gene call, TRBD1, has no DNA to confirm it. The CDR3 protein is CASSSGTGIARSPLHF.